Each of the 9 T cell receptor beta chains below was sequenced from the same sample in a study of blood T cell repertoires in COVID-19 (dated by TCRdb to 2020 to 2022). Library generation was performed with the immunoSEQ multiplex PCR assay. TCRdb carries this immuneACCESS record with in-frame sequences only. Its versions omit some clonotypes, under half of them owing to an unresolved V gene in the studies checked, with the rest unexplained. This sample gives about 150,000 clones in total; around nine tenths of them show up just once. Together, the top ten hold about 9.4% of the sample. Input material: peripheral blood. The receptors derive from a woman between 50 and 59 years old with active or convalescent COVID-19.

The rearrangement joins TRBV5-6 to TRBJ2-5; 13 nucleotides agree with TRBD2. Germline V gene sequence: CDR1 SGHDT, CDR2 YYEEEE. With 4 bases clipped from V and 4 bases from J, the junction kept 10 bases outside the gene matches. The CDR3 has 17 residues. The CDR3 sequence: CASSLLGRTSGGETQYF. CDR3 coding DNA: TGTGCCAGCAGCCTCTTGGGACGGACTAGCGGGGGAGAGACCCAGTACTTC.

This rearrangement joins TRBV28 to TRBJ2-7, with TRBD2 identical over 7 bases. Germline lookup yields CDR1 MDHEN and CDR2 SYDVKM. V was clipped by 3 bases and J by 3 bases; unmatched bases: 2. This CDR3 is 13 amino acids long. In nucleotides, the CDR3 is TGTGCCAGCAGTTTGGGAGGGTTCTACGAGCAGTACTTC. Translation: CASSLGGFYEQYF.

The rearrangement joins TRBV28 to TRBJ1-5; TRBD1 agrees at 7 bases. V gave up 7 bases and J gave up 4 bases; unmatched junction bases: 7. CDR3 length: 14 amino acids. CDR1 and CDR2 from the germline V gene are MDHEN and SYDVKM. In DNA, the CDR3 is TGTGCCAGCACCTGGACAGGCAAGAATCAGCCCCAGCATTTT. It encodes CASTWTGKNQPQHF. The full variable domain, in which reference TRBV28 and TRBJ1-5 provide the parts outside the CDR3, is DVKVTQSSRYLVKRTGEKVFLECVQDMDHENMFWYRQDPGLGLRLIYFSYDVKMKEKGDIPEGYSVSREKKERFSLILESASTNQTSMYLCASTWTGKNQPQHFGDGTRLSIL.

As to this clone: Sequence at one end of the junction differs from germline and may be a read error. The V gene is TRBV15, the J gene TRBJ2-7; tentatively, D is TRBD1 (6 bases). Germline CDR1 reads LNHNV; CDR2 reads YYDKDF (reference sequence). The CDR3 loop spans 15 amino acids. CDR3 sequence (DNA): TGTGCCACCAGCAGAGGTGTCCGGGACACCTACAAGCAGTACTTC. Translating gives CATSRGVRDTYKQYF.

This clone was detected ten times or more. This chain connects TRBV6-5 to TRBJ1-2; possible D gene TRBD1, 5 bases. The CDR3 totals 14 residues. Trimming removed 2 bases at V and 8 bases at J, with 15 bases between. Germline lookup yields CDR1 MNHEY and CDR2 SVGAGI. CDR3 sequence reads: CASSYTREAGGYTF. Here the CDR3 DNA reads TGTGCCAGCAGTTACACCAGGGAAGCGGGGGGCTACACCTTC.

The chain uses TRBV29-1 and TRBJ2-5; TRBD2 might be the D (6 bases). This CDR3 is built from 14 residues. Germline lookup yields CDR1 SQVTM and CDR2 ANQGSEA. The germline V and J ends were trimmed by 6 bases and 1 base, with 15 bases remaining between them. Here the CDR3 DNA reads TGCAGCGTCTCTTTCTTGGGGGGCCAAGAGACCCAGTACTTC. It is translated as CSVSFLGGQETQYF.

The chain has TRBV4-2 and TRBJ2-7; the match to TRBD1 covers 9 bases. This CDR3 is 15 amino acids long. V lost 0 bases, J lost 3 bases, and 3 bases stayed unmatched. From germline, CDR1 is LGHNA and CDR2 YNFKEQ. CDR3 sequence: CASSQDGTGYYEQYF. Written as DNA, the CDR3 is TGTGCCAGCAGCCAAGACGGGACAGGGTACTACGAGCAGTACTTC.

The chain carries TRBV19 and TRBJ1-2; TRBD1 agrees at 7 bases. The germline gives CDR1 LNHDA, CDR2 SQIVND (reference sequence). CDR3 length equals 15 residues. Losses at the gene ends were 5 bases for V and 6 bases for J; bases not matched to a gene: 12. Written as DNA, the CDR3 is TGTGCCAGTAGTCCATCCGCGGGACAGCTTGATGGCTACACCTTC. Its protein product is CASSPSAGQLDGYTF.

The chain couples TRBV19 to TRBJ2-7; the D gene is possibly TRBD2 (6 bases). The germline V and J ends were trimmed by 6 bases and 1 base, with 19 bases remaining between them. From germline, CDR1 is LNHDA and CDR2 SQIVND (reference sequence). The CDR3 spans 16 residues. The CDR3 sequence: CASSPRWGVPSYEQYF. DNA of the CDR3: TGTGCCAGTAGCCCTCGGTGGGGGGTTCCGTCCTACGAGCAGTACTTC.